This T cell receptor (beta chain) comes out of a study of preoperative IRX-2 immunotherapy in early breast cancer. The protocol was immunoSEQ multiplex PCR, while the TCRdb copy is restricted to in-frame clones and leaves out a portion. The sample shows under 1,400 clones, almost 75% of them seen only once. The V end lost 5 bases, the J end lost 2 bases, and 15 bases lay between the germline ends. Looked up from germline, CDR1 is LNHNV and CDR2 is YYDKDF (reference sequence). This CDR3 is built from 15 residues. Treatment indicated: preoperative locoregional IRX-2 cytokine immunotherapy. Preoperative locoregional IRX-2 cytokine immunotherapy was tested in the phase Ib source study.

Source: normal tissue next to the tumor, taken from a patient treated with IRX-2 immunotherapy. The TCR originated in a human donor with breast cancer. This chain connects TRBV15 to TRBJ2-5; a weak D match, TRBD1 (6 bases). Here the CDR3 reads CATSPTGLWQETQYF. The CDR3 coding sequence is TGTGCCACCAGCCCAACAGGGTTATGGCAAGAGACCCAGTACTTC.